These T cell receptor beta chains were read from a single sample in a study of blood T cell repertoires in COVID-19. Clones were read by immunoSEQ multiplex PCR, and TCRdb kept only the in-frame ones, dropping some. Of 100,000 to 150,000 clones listed, approximately 70% were seen once; the top ten hold 1.5% to 2%. The sequenced sample consisted of peripheral blood. These TCRs come from a woman aged 70 to 79 with acute or convalescent COVID-19. CDR3s include the opening cysteine and the closing phenylalanine or tryptophan. D genes are given only for firm matches. Clone size, where shown, is once, few, many, or a class for clones that have expanded.

cdr3_aa	cdr3_nt	v_call	j_call	d_call	cdr3_length	clone_size
CASNQRAGEQYF	TGTGCCAGTAATCAGCGGGCGGGCGAGCAGTACTTC	TRBV19	TRBJ2-7	NA	12	once
CASSYGLAGGYQETQYF	TGTGCCAGCAGTTACGGCCTAGCGGGGGGGTACCAAGAGACCCAGTACTTC	TRBV6-2/TRBV6-3	TRBJ2-5	TRBD2	17	NA
CASSLSVNQPQHF	TGTGCCAGCAGTTTAAGCGTGAATCAGCCCCAGCATTTT	TRBV12-3/TRBV12-4	TRBJ1-5	NA	13	NA
CASSPGTGISGDEKLFF	TGTGCCAGTAGCCCCGGGACAGGAATCTCAGGGGATGAAAAACTGTTTTTT	TRBV19	TRBJ1-4	TRBD1	17	NA
CASSYERYSNQPQHF	TGTGCCAGCAGCTACGAGCGGTATAGCAATCAGCCCCAGCATTTT	TRBV6-5	TRBJ1-5	NA	15	NA
CASSPHSGARSYNEQFF	TGTGCTAGCAGCCCTCATAGCGGTGCACGCTCCTACAATGAGCAGTTCTTC	TRBV7-7	TRBJ2-1	NA	17	NA
CASSPGLAGENLQETQYF	TGTGCCAGCAGCCCGGGACTAGCGGGCGAGAACCTCCAAGAGACCCAGTACTTC	TRBV3-1/TRBV3-2	TRBJ2-5	TRBD2	18	NA
CASSRGTNYGYTF	TGTGCCAGCAGCCGCGGCACAAACTATGGCTACACCTTC	TRBV3-1/TRBV3-2	TRBJ1-2	NA	13	NA
CASSQDLQSYGYTF	TGTGCCAGCAGCCAAGATTTACAGTCCTATGGCTACACCTTC	TRBV3-1/TRBV3-2	TRBJ1-2	NA	14	NA
CASSPLDRGEQYF	TGTGCCAGCAGTCCGCTTGACAGGGGCGAGCAGTACTTC	TRBV12-3/TRBV12-4	TRBJ2-7	TRBD1	13	once
CASSIQGFYEQYF	TGTGCCAGCAGTATACAGGGGTTTTACGAGCAGTACTTC	TRBV27	TRBJ2-7	TRBD1	13	NA
CASSPGTGGVSRTDTQYF	TGTGCCAGCAGCCCAGGGACAGGGGGAGTATCCCGCACAGATACGCAGTATTTT	TRBV7-4	TRBJ2-3	TRBD1	18	NA
CASRPGQGTYEQYF	TGCGCCAGCAGGCCGGGACAGGGGACCTACGAGCAGTACTTC	TRBV5-1	TRBJ2-7	TRBD1	14	NA
CASSRDRNSPLHF	TGTGCCAGCAGTCGGGACAGGAATTCACCCCTCCACTTT	TRBV12-3/TRBV12-4	TRBJ1-6	TRBD1	13	NA
CASSPRSGSRTGELFF	TGTGCCAGCTCACCCCGCAGCGGGTCGCGCACCGGGGAGCTGTTTTTT	TRBV18	TRBJ2-2	NA	16	few
CASSPGLGQNNSPLHF	TGTGCCAGCTCACCAGGCCTAGGACAGAATAATTCACCCCTCCACTTT	TRBV18	TRBJ1-6	NA	16	NA
CAWSFGGASTDTQYF	TGTGCCTGGAGTTTTGGAGGGGCGAGCACAGATACGCAGTATTTT	TRBV30	TRBJ2-3	NA	15	NA
CASRAVWPGDLAFF	TGTGCCAGTAGGGCCGTGTGGCCGGGAGATTTAGCTTTCTTT	TRBV19	TRBJ1-1	NA	14	NA
CASSPRDRATYEQYF	TGTGCCAGTAGTCCTAGGGACAGGGCCACCTACGAGCAGTACTTC	TRBV19	TRBJ2-7	TRBD1	15	few
CSASPGSGYNEQFF	TGCAGTGCTAGTCCTGGTAGCGGCTACAATGAGCAGTTCTTC	TRBV20-1	TRBJ2-1	NA	14	few
CASSFGQGYEQYF	TGTGCCAGCAGCTTCGGACAGGGCTACGAGCAGTACTTC	TRBV11-2	TRBJ2-7	TRBD1	13	NA
CASSLRGTDTQYF	TGTGCCAGCAGCTTGCGCGGGACAGATACGCAGTATTTT	TRBV5-6	TRBJ2-3	NA	13	NA
CASTADRVDGYTF	TGTGCCAGCACCGCGGACAGGGTTGATGGCTACACCTTC	TRBV27	TRBJ1-2	TRBD1	13	NA
CASSQSTGGYEQYF	TGCGCCAGCAGCCAATCGACAGGGGGGTACGAGCAGTACTTC	TRBV4-3	TRBJ2-7	TRBD1	14	many
CASSLQGHYGYTF	TGTGCCAGCAGTTTACAGGGCCACTATGGCTACACCTTC	TRBV12-3/TRBV12-4	TRBJ1-2	NA	13	few
CASSPPGLADYEQYF	TGTGCCAGCAGTCCGCCGGGACTAGCGGATTACGAGCAGTACTTC	TRBV2	TRBJ2-7	TRBD2	15	NA
CASSPVLAGVSKGTDTQYF	TGTGCCAGCAGCCCCGTCCTAGCGGGGGTGAGCAAAGGCACAGATACGCAGTATTTT	TRBV7-8	TRBJ2-3	TRBD2	19	NA
CASSQRTTGVNF	TGTGCCAGCAGTCAACGGACTACGGGGGTTAACTTC	TRBV6-2/TRBV6-3	TRBJ2-5	NA	12	NA
CASSVDRAMNTEAFF	TGCGCCAGCAGCGTTGACAGGGCCATGAACACTGAAGCTTTCTTT	TRBV5-1	TRBJ1-1	TRBD1	15	NA
CASSVRGATGNRYTF	TGTGCCAGCAGCGTTAGAGGGGCGACAGGGAATCGCTACACCTTC	TRBV13	TRBJ1-2	TRBD1	15	NA
CASSLPGDSYNEQFF	TGCGCCAGCAGCTTGCCAGGCGACTCCTACAATGAGCAGTTCTTC	TRBV5-1	TRBJ2-1	NA	15	NA
CASSPQRDTEAFF	TGCGCCAGCAGCCCACAGCGGGATACTGAAGCTTTCTTT	TRBV5-1	TRBJ1-1	NA	13	NA
CASSYRDRGIYEQYF	TGTGCCAGCAGCTACCGGGACAGGGGGATCTACGAGCAGTACTTC	TRBV5-6	TRBJ2-7	TRBD1	15	few
CASREGRNTEAFF	TGCGCCAGCAGGGAGGGGAGAAACACTGAAGCTTTCTTT	TRBV10-1	TRBJ1-1	NA	13	NA
CASSLGGLPTDTQYF	TGTGCCAGCAGCTTAGGGGGACTTCCCACAGATACGCAGTATTTT	TRBV7-2	TRBJ2-3	NA	15	NA
CASSEGASSYNEQFF	TGTGCCAGCAGTGAGGGGGCTAGCTCCTACAATGAGCAGTTCTTC	TRBV28	TRBJ2-1	TRBD1	15	NA
CASSLSWAAPLNTEAFF	TGTGCCAGCAGCTTATCTTGGGCCGCCCCTTTAAACACTGAAGCTTTCTTT	TRBV7-8	TRBJ1-1	NA	17	NA
CASSAHRDSPLHF	TGCGCCAGCAGCGCCCACAGGGATTCACCCCTCCACTTT	TRBV5-1	TRBJ1-6	NA	13	NA
CSASAAGTGAYNEQFF	TGCAGTGCTAGTGCTGCCGGGACAGGGGCCTACAATGAGCAGTTCTTC	TRBV20-1	TRBJ2-1	TRBD1	16	NA
CASSLAERGGRETQYF	TGTGCCAGCAGCTTAGCGGAGCGGGGGGGCCGAGAGACCCAGTACTTC	TRBV7-2	TRBJ2-5	TRBD2	16	few
CASSLMRQGEQPQHF	TGTGCCAGCAGCTTAATGCGACAGGGGGAGCAGCCCCAGCATTTT	TRBV7-8	TRBJ1-5	TRBD1	15	NA
CASSISDRWTEAFF	TGTGCCAGTAGTATCTCAGACAGATGGACTGAAGCTTTCTTT	TRBV19	TRBJ1-1	NA	14	few
CAISPGQSRGYTF	TGTGCCATCAGCCCAGGACAGTCTCGTGGCTACACCTTC	TRBV10-3	TRBJ1-2	NA	13	NA
CASSLTAGGPYNEQFF	TGTGCCAGCAGCCTGACAGCGGGAGGACCTTACAATGAGCAGTTCTTC	TRBV7-2	TRBJ2-1	TRBD2	16	NA
CASRGQGTNTEAFF	TGTGCCAGCAGGGGACAGGGCACGAACACTGAAGCTTTCTTT	TRBV27	TRBJ1-1	TRBD1	14	NA
CASSLRLAGGSYNEQFF	TGTGCCAGCAGCTTAAGGCTAGCGGGGGGCTCCTACAATGAGCAGTTCTTC	TRBV5-5	TRBJ2-1	TRBD2	17	NA
CASSSRRGELFF	TGTGCCAGCAGTTCTCGGAGGGGAGAACTGTTTTTT	TRBV6-5	TRBJ1-4	NA	12	NA